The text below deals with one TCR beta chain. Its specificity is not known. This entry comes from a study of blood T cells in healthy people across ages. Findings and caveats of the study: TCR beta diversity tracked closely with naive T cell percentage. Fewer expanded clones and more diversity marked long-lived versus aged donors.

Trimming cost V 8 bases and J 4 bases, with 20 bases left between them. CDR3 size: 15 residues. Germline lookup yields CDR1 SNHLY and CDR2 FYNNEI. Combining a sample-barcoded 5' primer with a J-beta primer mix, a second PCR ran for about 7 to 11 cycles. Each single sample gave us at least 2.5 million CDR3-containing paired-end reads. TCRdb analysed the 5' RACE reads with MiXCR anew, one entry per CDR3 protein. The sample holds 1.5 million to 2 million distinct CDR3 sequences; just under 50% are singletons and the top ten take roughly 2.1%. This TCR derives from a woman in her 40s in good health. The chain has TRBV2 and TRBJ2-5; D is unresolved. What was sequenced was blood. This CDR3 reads CASCAEGMGSETQYF. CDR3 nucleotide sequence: TGTGCCAGCTGCGCCGAAGGGATGGGCTCAGAGACCCAGTACTTC.